This is a list of T cell receptor beta chains from one sample in a study of blood T cell repertoires in COVID-19. This table comes from immunoSEQ multiplex PCR, and its TCRdb copy is limited to in-frame clones, with some not included. The data show about 150,000 clones, roughly 90% seen once. Sequenced sample: peripheral blood. Receptor source: a man aged 55 to 70 with active or convalescent COVID-19. Both conserved end residues are part of each CDR3. The order of the fields is D gene, J gene, clone size, V gene, CDR3 protein, CDR3 DNA. The D gene is left open where the match is weak. The listing skips clone size in some rows; elsewhere it reads once, few, many or a size class.

D gene: TRBD2
J gene: TRBJ2-2
clone size: .
V gene: TRBV11-2
CDR3 protein: CASSRKTSGYTGELFF
CDR3 DNA: TGTGCCAGCAGCAGAAAGACTAGCGGTTACACCGGGGAGCTGTTTTTT

D gene: .
J gene: TRBJ1-3
clone size: .
V gene: TRBV7-9
CDR3 protein: CASSSSGSGNTIYF
CDR3 DNA: TGTGCCAGCAGCTCCTCAGGGTCTGGAAACACCATATATTTT

D gene: TRBD1
J gene: TRBJ1-1
clone size: .
V gene: TRBV19
CDR3 protein: CASRRDRGTAANTEAFF
CDR3 DNA: TGTGCCAGTAGGAGGGACAGGGGCACGGCCGCAAACACTGAAGCTTTCTTT

D gene: TRBD1
J gene: TRBJ2-7
clone size: .
V gene: TRBV7-8
CDR3 protein: CASSLDRGLEQYF
CDR3 DNA: TGTGCCAGCAGCTTGGACAGGGGGCTCGAGCAGTACTTC

D gene: TRBD1
J gene: TRBJ1-2
clone size: .
V gene: TRBV18
CDR3 protein: CASSPGQGAYGYTF
CDR3 DNA: TGTGCCAGCTCACCCGGACAGGGTGCGTACGGCTACACCTTC

D gene: TRBD1
J gene: TRBJ1-3
clone size: .
V gene: TRBV4-2
CDR3 protein: CASSQGGQGGNTIYF
CDR3 DNA: TGTGCCAGCAGCCAAGGGGGACAGGGTGGAAACACCATATATTTT

D gene: TRBD2
J gene: TRBJ2-2
clone size: .
V gene: TRBV19
CDR3 protein: CASSNPVPLAGGPRTGELFF
CDR3 DNA: TGTGCCAGTAGCAACCCCGTCCCACTAGCGGGGGGGCCACGAACCGGGGAGCTGTTTTTT

D gene: .
J gene: TRBJ1-6
clone size: .
V gene: TRBV27
CDR3 protein: CASKFQGNSPLHF
CDR3 DNA: TGTGCCAGCAAGTTCCAGGGGAATTCACCCCTCCACTTT

D gene: .
J gene: TRBJ1-6
clone size: once
V gene: TRBV3-1/TRBV3-2
CDR3 protein: CASSQDSRGTLHF
CDR3 DNA: TGTGCCAGCAGCCAAGATAGTAGGGGAACTCTCCACTTT

D gene: TRBD2
J gene: TRBJ2-5
clone size: .
V gene: TRBV3-1/TRBV3-2
CDR3 protein: CASSHPSGGAGLPQYF
CDR3 DNA: TGTGCCAGCAGCCATCCTAGCGGGGGGGCGGGACTGCCCCAGTACTTC

D gene: TRBD1
J gene: TRBJ1-4
clone size: once
V gene: TRBV18
CDR3 protein: CASSPGTGDEKLFF
CDR3 DNA: TGTGCCAGCTCACCTGGGACAGGGGATGAAAAACTGTTTTTT

D gene: .
J gene: TRBJ2-1
clone size: .
V gene: TRBV18
CDR3 protein: CASSGQKGNEQFF
CDR3 DNA: TGTGCCAGCTCGGGACAAAAAGGGAATGAGCAGTTCTTC

D gene: TRBD1
J gene: TRBJ2-2
clone size: .
V gene: TRBV7-8
CDR3 protein: CASSLVQGMTGELFF
CDR3 DNA: TGTGCCAGCAGCTTAGTACAGGGGATGACCGGGGAGCTGTTTTTT

D gene: .
J gene: TRBJ1-6
clone size: .
V gene: TRBV18
CDR3 protein: CASSPRGQNSRLLSLNSPLHF
CDR3 DNA: TGTGCCAGCTCACCACGCGGACAGAACTCCCGACTTTTGAGTTTAAATTCACCCCTCCACTTT

D gene: TRBD1
J gene: TRBJ1-2
clone size: .
V gene: TRBV5-1
CDR3 protein: CASRQGREDYGYTF
CDR3 DNA: TGCGCCAGCAGACAGGGGAGAGAGGACTATGGCTACACCTTC

D gene: TRBD1
J gene: TRBJ1-2
clone size: .
V gene: TRBV10-3
CDR3 protein: CAISGQGDGYTF
CDR3 DNA: TGTGCCATCAGCGGACAGGGTGATGGCTACACCTTC

D gene: .
J gene: TRBJ2-7
clone size: .
V gene: TRBV5-1
CDR3 protein: CASRGLGRHEQYF
CDR3 DNA: TGCGCCAGCAGAGGGCTGGGGAGACACGAGCAGTACTTC

D gene: TRBD1
J gene: TRBJ1-1
clone size: .
V gene: TRBV28
CDR3 protein: CASSLYGQGNTEAFF
CDR3 DNA: TGTGCCAGCAGTTTATACGGACAGGGGAACACTGAAGCTTTCTTT

D gene: .
J gene: TRBJ2-5
clone size: .
V gene: TRBV28
CDR3 protein: CASSLKLPETQYF
CDR3 DNA: TGTGCCAGCAGTTTAAAACTACCAGAGACCCAGTACTTC

D gene: .
J gene: TRBJ1-1
clone size: .
V gene: TRBV19
CDR3 protein: CASSIDGRSREAFF
CDR3 DNA: TGTGCCAGTAGTATAGATGGCAGGTCGAGAGAAGCTTTCTTT

D gene: TRBD1
J gene: TRBJ2-7
clone size: .
V gene: TRBV5-4
CDR3 protein: CASSLEQGDYEQYF
CDR3 DNA: TGTGCCAGCAGCTTGGAACAGGGGGACTACGAGCAGTACTTC

D gene: TRBD1
J gene: TRBJ2-7
clone size: .
V gene: TRBV11-3
CDR3 protein: CASSSTGTGSPEQYF
CDR3 DNA: TGTGCCAGCAGCTCCACCGGGACAGGGTCACCCGAGCAGTACTTC

D gene: .
J gene: TRBJ2-7
clone size: few
V gene: TRBV11-2
CDR3 protein: CASSLGLTYEQYF
CDR3 DNA: TGTGCCAGCAGCCTCGGACTAACCTACGAGCAGTACTTC

D gene: .
J gene: TRBJ2-5
clone size: .
V gene: TRBV30
CDR3 protein: CAWSLIEETQYF
CDR3 DNA: TGTGCCTGGAGTCTAATAGAAGAGACCCAGTACTTC

D gene: .
J gene: TRBJ2-7
clone size: .
V gene: TRBV28
CDR3 protein: CASSIPYRATTYEQYF
CDR3 DNA: TGTGCCAGCAGTATCCCTTACAGGGCAACAACCTACGAGCAGTACTTC

D gene: .
J gene: TRBJ2-3
clone size: .
V gene: TRBV21-1
CDR3 protein: CASSKATKTRDTDTQYF
CDR3 DNA: TGTGCCAGCAGCAAAGCGACCAAGACTAGAGACACAGATACGCAGTATTTT

D gene: TRBD2
J gene: TRBJ2-1
clone size: .
V gene: TRBV6-6
CDR3 protein: CASTLLMGGYNEQFF
CDR3 DNA: TGTGCCAGCACTCTCCTAATGGGAGGGTACAATGAGCAGTTCTTC

D gene: .
J gene: TRBJ1-1
clone size: once
V gene: TRBV28
CDR3 protein: CASWRYWNTEAFF
CDR3 DNA: TGTGCCAGCTGGAGATATTGGAACACTGAAGCTTTCTTT

D gene: .
J gene: TRBJ1-4
clone size: .
V gene: TRBV11-2
CDR3 protein: CASSPGATNEKLFF
CDR3 DNA: TGTGCCAGCAGCCCTGGAGCAACTAATGAAAAACTGTTTTTT

D gene: .
J gene: TRBJ1-2
clone size: .
V gene: TRBV18
CDR3 protein: CASSPPARAGFSGYTF
CDR3 DNA: TGTGCCAGCTCACCACCGGCGCGAGCGGGGTTTAGTGGCTACACCTTC

D gene: .
J gene: TRBJ2-2
clone size: .
V gene: TRBV30
CDR3 protein: CAYKNTGELFF
CDR3 DNA: TGTGCCTACAAGAACACCGGGGAGCTGTTTTTT

D gene: TRBD1
J gene: TRBJ1-6
clone size: .
V gene: TRBV7-2
CDR3 protein: CASSPGTGGHSPLHF
CDR3 DNA: TGTGCCAGCAGCCCAGGGACAGGGGGCCATTCACCCCTCCACTTT

D gene: .
J gene: TRBJ2-1
clone size: many
V gene: TRBV7-9
CDR3 protein: CASSLSGNTYNEQFF
CDR3 DNA: TGTGCCAGCAGCTTATCGGGGAACACGTACAATGAGCAGTTCTTC

D gene: TRBD2
J gene: TRBJ2-7
clone size: .
V gene: TRBV28
CDR3 protein: CASRDPGTSGVYEQYF
CDR3 DNA: TGTGCCAGCAGGGACCCGGGTACTAGCGGGGTATACGAGCAGTACTTC

D gene: .
J gene: TRBJ1-4
clone size: .
V gene: TRBV4-3
CDR3 protein: CASSLSWGRNEKLFF
CDR3 DNA: TGCGCCAGCAGCCTAAGCTGGGGGAGGAATGAAAAACTGTTTTTT

D gene: .
J gene: TRBJ2-3
clone size: .
V gene: TRBV7-9
CDR3 protein: CASSFGQTADTQYF
CDR3 DNA: TGTGCCAGCAGCTTCGGACAGACCGCAGATACGCAGTATTTT

D gene: TRBD2
J gene: TRBJ2-1
clone size: .
V gene: TRBV3-1/TRBV3-2
CDR3 protein: CASSQVRTRNHEQFF
CDR3 DNA: TGTGCCAGCAGCCAAGTCAGGACTAGGAATCATGAGCAGTTCTTC

D gene: .
J gene: TRBJ1-1
clone size: few
V gene: TRBV5-4
CDR3 protein: CASSYSRDTEAFF
CDR3 DNA: TGTGCCAGCAGTTATTCACGCGACACTGAAGCTTTCTTT

D gene: .
J gene: TRBJ1-5
clone size: .
V gene: TRBV5-6
CDR3 protein: CASSLLAVSHQPQHF
CDR3 DNA: TGTGCCAGCAGCTTGCTGGCCGTTTCCCATCAGCCCCAGCATTTT

D gene: TRBD2
J gene: TRBJ2-3
clone size: .
V gene: TRBV2
CDR3 protein: CASRGGTAADTQYF
CDR3 DNA: TGTGCCAGCAGGGGGGGGACGGCTGCAGATACGCAGTATTTT